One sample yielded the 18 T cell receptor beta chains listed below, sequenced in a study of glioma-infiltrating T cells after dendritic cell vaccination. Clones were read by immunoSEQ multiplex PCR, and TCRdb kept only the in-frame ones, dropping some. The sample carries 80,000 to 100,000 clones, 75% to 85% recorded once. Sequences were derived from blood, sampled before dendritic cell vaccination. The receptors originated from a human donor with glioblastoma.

CDR3 coding DNA: TGCGCCAGCAGCCAAGATATCTGGGGCCGAAAAGCCTACGAGCAGTACTTC. It specifies CASSQDIWGRKAYEQYF. The rearrangement links TRBV4-1 to TRBJ2-7, with D possibly TRBD1 on 5 matching bases. Looked up from germline, CDR1 is MGHRA and CDR2 is YSYEKL. CDR3 length: 17 amino acids. The V and J ends lost 0 bases and 2 bases respectively, with 17 bases between them.

The CDR3 loop reads CASSPRTSGPSSYNEQFF. The CDR3, as DNA: TGTGCCAGCAGTCCAAGGACTAGCGGGCCGAGCTCCTACAATGAGCAGTTCTTC. The V and J genes are TRBV7-2 and TRBJ2-1; 11 bases fit TRBD2. The CDR3 sequence is 18 residues long. J was trimmed by 0 bases and V by 6 bases; bases with no gene match: 10. Germline CDR1 reads SGHTA; CDR2 reads FQGNSA.

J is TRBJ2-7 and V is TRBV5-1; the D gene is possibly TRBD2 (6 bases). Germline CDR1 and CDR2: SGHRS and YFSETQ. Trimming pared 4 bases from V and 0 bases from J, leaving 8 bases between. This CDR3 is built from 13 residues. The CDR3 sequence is CASSRESSYEQYF. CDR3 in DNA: TGCGCCAGCAGCCGGGAGAGCTCCTACGAGCAGTACTTC.

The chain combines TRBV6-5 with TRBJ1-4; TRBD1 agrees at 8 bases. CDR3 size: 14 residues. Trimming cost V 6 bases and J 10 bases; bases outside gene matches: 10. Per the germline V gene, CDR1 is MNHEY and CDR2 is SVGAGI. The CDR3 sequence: CASRTGTGRGKLFF. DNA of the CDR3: TGTGCCAGCAGAACCGGGACAGGAAGGGGAAAACTGTTTTTT.

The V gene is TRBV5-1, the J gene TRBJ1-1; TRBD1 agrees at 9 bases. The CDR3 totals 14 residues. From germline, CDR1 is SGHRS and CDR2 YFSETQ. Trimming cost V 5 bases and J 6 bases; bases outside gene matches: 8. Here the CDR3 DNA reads TGCGCCAGCAGGCCCGGGACAGGGAGCCCTGAAGCTTTCTTT. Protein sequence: CASRPGTGSPEAFF.

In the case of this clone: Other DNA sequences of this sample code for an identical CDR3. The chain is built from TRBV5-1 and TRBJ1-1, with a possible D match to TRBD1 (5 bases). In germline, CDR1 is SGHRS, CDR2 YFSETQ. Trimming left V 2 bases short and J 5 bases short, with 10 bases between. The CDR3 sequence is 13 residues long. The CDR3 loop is CASSLDSYTEAFF. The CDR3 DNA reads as TGCGCCAGCAGCTTAGACAGTTATACTGAAGCTTTCTTT.

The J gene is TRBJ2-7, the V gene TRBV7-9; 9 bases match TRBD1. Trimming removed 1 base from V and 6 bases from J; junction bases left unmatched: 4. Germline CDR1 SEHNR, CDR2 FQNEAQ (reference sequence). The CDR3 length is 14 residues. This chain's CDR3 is CASSLDGTGTEQYF. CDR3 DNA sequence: TGTGCCAGCAGCTTAGACGGGACAGGGACCGAGCAGTACTTC.

This chain's CDR3 is CASSYGSDPYEQYF. DNA for the CDR3: TGTGCCAGCAGTTACGGCAGCGACCCCTACGAGCAGTACTTC. The rearrangement uses TRBV6-5 and TRBJ2-7; D gene unclear. This CDR3 spans 14 amino acids. The germline CDR1 and CDR2 sequences are MNHEY and SVGAGI. Trimming left V 2 bases short and J 2 bases short, with 10 bases between.

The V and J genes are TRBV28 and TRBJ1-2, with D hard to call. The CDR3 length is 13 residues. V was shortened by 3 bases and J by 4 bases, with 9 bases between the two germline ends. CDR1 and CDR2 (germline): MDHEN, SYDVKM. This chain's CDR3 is CASSLVGAYGYTF. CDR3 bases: TGTGCCAGCAGTTTGGTGGGAGCCTATGGCTACACCTTC.

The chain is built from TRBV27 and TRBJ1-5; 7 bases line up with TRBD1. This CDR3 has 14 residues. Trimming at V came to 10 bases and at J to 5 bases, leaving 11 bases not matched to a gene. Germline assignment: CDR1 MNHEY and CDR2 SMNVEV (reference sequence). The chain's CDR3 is CAITQGGQYQPQHF. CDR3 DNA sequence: TGTGCCATCACCCAGGGGGGACAGTATCAGCCCCAGCATTTT.

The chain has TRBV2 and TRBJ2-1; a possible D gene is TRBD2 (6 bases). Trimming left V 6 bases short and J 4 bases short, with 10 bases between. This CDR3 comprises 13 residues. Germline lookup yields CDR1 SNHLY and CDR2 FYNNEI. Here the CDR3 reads CASRGGGYNEQFF. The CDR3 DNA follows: TGTGCCAGCAGGGGAGGTGGATACAATGAGCAGTTCTTC.

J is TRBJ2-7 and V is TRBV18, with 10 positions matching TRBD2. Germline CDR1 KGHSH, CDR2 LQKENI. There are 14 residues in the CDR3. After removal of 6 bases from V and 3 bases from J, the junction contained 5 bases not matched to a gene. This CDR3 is CASSLAGVGYEQYF. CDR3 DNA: TGTGCCAGCTCCCTAGCGGGAGTTGGCTACGAGCAGTACTTC.

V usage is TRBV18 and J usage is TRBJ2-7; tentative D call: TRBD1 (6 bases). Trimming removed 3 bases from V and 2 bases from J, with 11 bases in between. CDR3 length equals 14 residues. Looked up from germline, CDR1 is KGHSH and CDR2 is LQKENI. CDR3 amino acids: CASSPRGNPYEQYF. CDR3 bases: TGTGCCAGCTCACCGAGGGGGAATCCCTACGAGCAGTACTTC.

The CDR3 protein is CASKGQGADETQYF. DNA of the CDR3: TGTGCCAGCAAAGGGCAGGGGGCGGATGAGACCCAGTACTTC. The chain links TRBV2 to TRBJ2-5, with TRBD1 identical over 8 bases. Per the germline V gene, CDR1 is SNHLY and CDR2 is FYNNEI. This CDR3 has 14 residues. The ends lost 7 bases at V and 5 bases at J; junction bases unmatched: 9. Combining the CDR3 with reference TRBV2 and TRBJ2-5 gives the whole variable domain EPEVTQTPSHQVTQMGQEVILRCVPISNHLYFYWYRQILGQKVEFLVSFYNNEISEKSEIFDDQFSVERPDGSNFTLKIRSTKLEDSAMYFCASKGQGADETQYFGPGTRLLVL.

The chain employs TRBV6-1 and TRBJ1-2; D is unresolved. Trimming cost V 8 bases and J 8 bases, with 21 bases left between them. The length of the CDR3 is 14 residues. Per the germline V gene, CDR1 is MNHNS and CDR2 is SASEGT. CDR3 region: CASYEGGTYRGYTF. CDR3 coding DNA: TGTGCCAGCTACGAGGGTGGAACTTATAGAGGCTACACCTTC.

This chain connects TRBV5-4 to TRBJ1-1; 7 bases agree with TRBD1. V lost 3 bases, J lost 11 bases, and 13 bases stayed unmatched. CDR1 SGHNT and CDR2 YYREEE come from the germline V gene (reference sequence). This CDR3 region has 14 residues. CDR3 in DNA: TGTGCCAGCAGCTCCGACAGGGCATACTCTGGGGCTTTCTTT. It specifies CASSSDRAYSGAFF.

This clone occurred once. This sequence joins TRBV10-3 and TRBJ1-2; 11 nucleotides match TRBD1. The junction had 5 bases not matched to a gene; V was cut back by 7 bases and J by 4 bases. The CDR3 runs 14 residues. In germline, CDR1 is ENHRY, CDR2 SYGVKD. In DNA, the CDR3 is TGTGCCATCACGGACAGGGGGCTGGGCTATGGCTACACCTTC. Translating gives CAITDRGLGYGYTF.

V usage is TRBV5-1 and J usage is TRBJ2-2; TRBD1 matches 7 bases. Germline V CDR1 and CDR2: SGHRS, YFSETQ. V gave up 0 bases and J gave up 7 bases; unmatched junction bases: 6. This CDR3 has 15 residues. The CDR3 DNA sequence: TGCGCCAGCAGCTTGGGACAGGGTGAGATCGGGGAGCTGTTTTTT. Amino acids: CASSLGQGEIGELFF.